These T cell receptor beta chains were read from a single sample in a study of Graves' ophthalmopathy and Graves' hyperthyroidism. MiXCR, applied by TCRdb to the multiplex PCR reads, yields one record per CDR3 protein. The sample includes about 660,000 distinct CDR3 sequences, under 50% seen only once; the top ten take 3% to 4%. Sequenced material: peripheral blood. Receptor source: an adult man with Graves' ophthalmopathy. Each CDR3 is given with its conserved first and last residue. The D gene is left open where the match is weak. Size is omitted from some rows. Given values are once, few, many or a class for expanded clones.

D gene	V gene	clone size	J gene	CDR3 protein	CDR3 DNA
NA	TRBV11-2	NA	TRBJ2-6	CASSSGTTF	TGTGCCAGCAGCTCGGGGACGACTTTC
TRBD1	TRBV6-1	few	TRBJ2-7	CASSHRGGYEQYF	TGTGCCAGCAGTCACAGGGGCGGGTACGAGCAGTACTTC
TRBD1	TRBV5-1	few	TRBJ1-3	CASSWDREGSGNTIYF	TGCGCCAGCAGCTGGGACAGGGAAGGCTCTGGAAACACCATATATTTT
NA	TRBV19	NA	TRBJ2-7	CASSIRGEGSYEQYF	TGTGCCAGTAGTATCCGTGGGGAAGGCTCCTACGAGCAGTACTTC
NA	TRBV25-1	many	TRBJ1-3	CASSESGRRLSGNTIYF	TGTGCCAGCAGTGAATCAGGACGCAGACTCTCTGGAAACACCATATATTTT
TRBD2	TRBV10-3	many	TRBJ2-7	CAINEGLAYEQYF	TGTGCCATCAATGAGGGACTAGCCTACGAGCAGTACTTC
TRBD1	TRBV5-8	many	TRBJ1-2	CASSRGQNYGYTF	TGTGCCAGCAGTCGGGGACAGAACTATGGCTACACCTTC
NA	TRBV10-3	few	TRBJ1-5	CASSEEGTDYQPQHF	TGTGCCAGCAGTGAAGAGGGGACGGACTATCAGCCCCAGCATTTT
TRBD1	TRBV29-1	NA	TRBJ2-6	CSVETGEGANVLTF	TGCAGCGTTGAAACAGGGGAGGGGGCCAACGTCCTGACTTTC
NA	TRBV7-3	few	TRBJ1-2	CASSLLSGRGGWSYGYTF	TGTGCCAGCAGCTTATTGTCGGGGAGGGGGGGGTGGAGCTATGGCTACACCTTC
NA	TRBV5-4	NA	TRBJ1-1	CASRNGGWNTEAFF	TGTGCCAGCAGGAATGGGGGCTGGAACACTGAAGCTTTCTTT
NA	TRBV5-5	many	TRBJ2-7	CASRSKPGHEQYF	TGTGCCAGCCGATCAAAGCCGGGCCACGAGCAGTACTTC
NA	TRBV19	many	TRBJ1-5	CASSVSDYSNQPQHF	TGTGCCAGTAGTGTTTCGGATTATAGCAATCAGCCCCAGCATTTT
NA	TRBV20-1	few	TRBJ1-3	CSGVSSGNTIYF	TGCAGCGGCGTTTCTTCTGGAAACACCATATATTTT
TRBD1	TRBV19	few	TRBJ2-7	CASSRGQGASYEQYF	TGTGCCAGTAGTAGGGGACAGGGGGCCTCCTACGAGCAGTACTTC
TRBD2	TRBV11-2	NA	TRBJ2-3	CASSLDQAGGTDTQYF	TGTGCCAGCAGCTTAGATCAAGCGGGAGGCACAGATACGCAGTATTTT
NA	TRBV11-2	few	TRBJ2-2	CASSSRRGATGELFF	TGTGCCAGCAGCTCTAGAAGGGGTGCCACCGGGGAGCTGTTTTTT
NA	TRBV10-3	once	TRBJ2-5	CAIRPGPGSETQYF	TGTGCCATCAGGCCGGGACCGGGATCAGAGACCCAGTACTTC
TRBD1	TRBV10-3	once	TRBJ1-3	CAATRDSGGNTIYF	TGTGCCGCTACCAGGGACAGCGGAGGAAACACCATATATTTT
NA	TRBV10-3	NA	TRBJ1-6	CAISFSDVSPLHF	TGCGCCATCAGTTTCTCGGATGTGTCACCCCTCCACTTT
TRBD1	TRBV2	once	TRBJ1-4	CASSENPDREIAEKLFF	TGTGCCAGCAGTGAAAACCCTGACAGGGAAATCGCTGAAAAACTGTTTTTT